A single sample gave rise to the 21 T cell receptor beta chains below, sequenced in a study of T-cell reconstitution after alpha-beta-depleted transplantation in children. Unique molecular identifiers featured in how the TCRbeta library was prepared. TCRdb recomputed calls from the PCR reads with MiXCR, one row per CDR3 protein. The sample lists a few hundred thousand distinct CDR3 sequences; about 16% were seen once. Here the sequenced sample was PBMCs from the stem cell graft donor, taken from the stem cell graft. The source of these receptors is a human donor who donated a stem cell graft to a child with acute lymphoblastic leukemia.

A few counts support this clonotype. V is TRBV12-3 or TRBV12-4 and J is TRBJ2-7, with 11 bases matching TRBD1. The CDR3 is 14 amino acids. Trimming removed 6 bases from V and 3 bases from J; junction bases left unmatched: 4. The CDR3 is CASRAGTGGYEQYF. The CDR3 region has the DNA TGTGCCAGCAGGGCCGGGACAGGGGGCTACGAGCAGTACTTC.

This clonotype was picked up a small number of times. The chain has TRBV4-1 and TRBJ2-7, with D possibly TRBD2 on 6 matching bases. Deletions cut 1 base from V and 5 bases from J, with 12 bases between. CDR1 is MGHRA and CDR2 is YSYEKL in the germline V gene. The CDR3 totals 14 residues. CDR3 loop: CASSQVTGVNEQYF. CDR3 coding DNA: TGCGCCAGCAGCCAAGTGACGGGAGTAAACGAGCAGTACTTC.

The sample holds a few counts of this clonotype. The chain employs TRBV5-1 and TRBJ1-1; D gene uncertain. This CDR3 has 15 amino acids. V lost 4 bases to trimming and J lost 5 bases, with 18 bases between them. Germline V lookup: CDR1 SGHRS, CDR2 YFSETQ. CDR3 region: CASSPLDMVGTEAFF. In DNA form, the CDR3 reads TGCGCCAGCAGCCCGCTTGACATGGTTGGGACTGAAGCTTTCTTT. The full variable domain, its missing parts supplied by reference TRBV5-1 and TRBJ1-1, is KAGVTQTPRYLIKTRGQQVTLSCSPISGHRSVSWYQQTPGQGLQFLFEYFSETQRNKGNFPGRFSGRQFSNSRSEMNVSTLELGDSALYLCASSPLDMVGTEAFFGQGTRLTVV.

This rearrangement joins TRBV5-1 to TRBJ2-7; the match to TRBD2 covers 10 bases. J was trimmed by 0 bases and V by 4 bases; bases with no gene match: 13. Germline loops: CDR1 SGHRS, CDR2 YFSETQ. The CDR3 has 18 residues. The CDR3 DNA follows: TGCGCCAGCAGCCCAGAGCGGGAGGGATATACCAGCTCCTACGAGCAGTACTTC. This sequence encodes CASSPEREGYTSSYEQYF.

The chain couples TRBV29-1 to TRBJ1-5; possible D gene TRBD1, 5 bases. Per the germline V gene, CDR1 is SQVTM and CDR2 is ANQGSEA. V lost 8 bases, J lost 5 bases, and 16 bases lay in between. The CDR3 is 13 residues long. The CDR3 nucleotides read TGCAGCACACGGGGGGAGAGTGATCAGCCCCAGCATTTT. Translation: CSTRGESDQPQHF.

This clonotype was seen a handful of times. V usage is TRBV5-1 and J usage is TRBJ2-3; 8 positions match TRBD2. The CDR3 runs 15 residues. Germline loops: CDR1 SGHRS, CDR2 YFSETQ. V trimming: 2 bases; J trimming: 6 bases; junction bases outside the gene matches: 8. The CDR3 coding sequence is TGCGCCAGCAGCTTAAGCGGGAGTCAGGGGGATACGCAGTATTTT. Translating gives CASSLSGSQGDTQYF.

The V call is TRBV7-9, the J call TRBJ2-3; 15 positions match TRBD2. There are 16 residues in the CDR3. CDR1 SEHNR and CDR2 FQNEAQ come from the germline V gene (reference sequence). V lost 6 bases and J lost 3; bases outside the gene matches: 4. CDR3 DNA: TGTGCCAGCAGTTCCGGGACTAGCGGGAGGACAGATACGCAGTATTTT. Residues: CASSSGTSGRTDTQYF.

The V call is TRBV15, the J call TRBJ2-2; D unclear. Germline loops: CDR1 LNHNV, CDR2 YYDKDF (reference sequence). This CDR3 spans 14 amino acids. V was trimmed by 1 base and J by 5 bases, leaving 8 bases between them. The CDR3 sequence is CATSRVGETGELFF. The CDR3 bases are TGTGCCACCAGCAGAGTAGGAGAAACCGGGGAGCTGTTTTTT.

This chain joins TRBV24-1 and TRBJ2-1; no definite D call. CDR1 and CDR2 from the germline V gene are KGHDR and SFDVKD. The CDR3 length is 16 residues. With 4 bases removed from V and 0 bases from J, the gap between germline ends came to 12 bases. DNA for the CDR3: TGTGCCACCAGTGACACGCATTTTAGCTCCTACAATGAGCAGTTCTTC. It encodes CATSDTHFSSYNEQFF.

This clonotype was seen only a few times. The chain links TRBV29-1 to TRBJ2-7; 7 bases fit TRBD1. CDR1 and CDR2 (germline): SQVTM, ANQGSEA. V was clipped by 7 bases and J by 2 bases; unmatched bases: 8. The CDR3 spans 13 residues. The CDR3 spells CSASGGNPYEQYF. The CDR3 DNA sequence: TGCAGCGCTTCAGGGGGAAACCCCTACGAGCAGTACTTC.

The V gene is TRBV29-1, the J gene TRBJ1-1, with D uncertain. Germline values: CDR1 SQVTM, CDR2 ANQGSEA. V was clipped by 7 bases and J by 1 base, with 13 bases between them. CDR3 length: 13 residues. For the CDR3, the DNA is TGCAGCGCCCCATCACAGTGGAACACTGAAGCTTTCTTT. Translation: CSAPSQWNTEAFF.

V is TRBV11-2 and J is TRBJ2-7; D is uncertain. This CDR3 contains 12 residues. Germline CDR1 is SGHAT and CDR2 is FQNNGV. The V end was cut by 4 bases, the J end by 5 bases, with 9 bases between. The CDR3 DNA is TGTGCCAGCAGCTCTCGGAGCAACGAGCAGTACTTC. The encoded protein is CASSSRSNEQYF.

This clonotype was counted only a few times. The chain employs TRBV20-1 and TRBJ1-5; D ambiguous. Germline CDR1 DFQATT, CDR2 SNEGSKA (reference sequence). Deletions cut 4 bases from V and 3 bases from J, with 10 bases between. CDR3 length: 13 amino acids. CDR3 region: CSATPGYNQPQHF. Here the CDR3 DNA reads TGCAGTGCTACCCCGGGTTACAATCAGCCCCAGCATTTT.

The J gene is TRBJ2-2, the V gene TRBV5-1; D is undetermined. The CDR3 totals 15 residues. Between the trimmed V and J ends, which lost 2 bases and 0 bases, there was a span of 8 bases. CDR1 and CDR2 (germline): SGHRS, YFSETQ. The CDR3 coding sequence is TGCGCCAGCAGCTTACAACAGTCGAACACCGGGGAGCTGTTTTTT. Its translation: CASSLQQSNTGELFF.

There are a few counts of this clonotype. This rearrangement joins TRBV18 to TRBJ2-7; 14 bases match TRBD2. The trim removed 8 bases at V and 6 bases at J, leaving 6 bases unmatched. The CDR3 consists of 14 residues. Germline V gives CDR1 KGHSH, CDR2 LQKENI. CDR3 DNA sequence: TGTGCCAGCGGGGGACTAGCGGGAGTAGGCGAGCAGTACTTC. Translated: CASGGLAGVGEQYF.

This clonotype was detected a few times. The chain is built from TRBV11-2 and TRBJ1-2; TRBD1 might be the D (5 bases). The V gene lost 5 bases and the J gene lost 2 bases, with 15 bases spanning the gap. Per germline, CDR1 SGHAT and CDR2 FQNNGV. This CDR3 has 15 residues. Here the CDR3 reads CASSPIPGVNYGYTF. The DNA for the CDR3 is TGTGCCAGCAGCCCAATCCCGGGGGTCAACTATGGCTACACCTTC.

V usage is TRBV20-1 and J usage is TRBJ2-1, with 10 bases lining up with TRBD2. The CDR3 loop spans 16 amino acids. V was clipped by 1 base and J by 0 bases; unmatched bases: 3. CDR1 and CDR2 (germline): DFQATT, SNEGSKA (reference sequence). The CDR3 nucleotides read TGCAGTGCTAGAGGGACTAGCGGAGCCTCCTACAATGAGCAGTTCTTC. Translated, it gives CSARGTSGASYNEQFF.

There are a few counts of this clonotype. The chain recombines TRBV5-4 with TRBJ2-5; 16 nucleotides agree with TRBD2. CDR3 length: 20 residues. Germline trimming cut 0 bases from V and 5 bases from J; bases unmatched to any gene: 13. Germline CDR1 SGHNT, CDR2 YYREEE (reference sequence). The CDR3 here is CASSLAPGLAGGPAGETQYF. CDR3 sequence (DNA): TGTGCCAGCAGCTTGGCCCCGGGACTAGCGGGAGGGCCTGCAGGGGAGACCCAGTACTTC. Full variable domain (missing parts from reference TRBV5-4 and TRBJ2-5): ETGVTQSPTHLIKTRGQQVTLRCSSQSGHNTVSWYQQALGQGPQFIFQYYREEENGRGNFPPRFSGLQFPNYSSELNVNALELDDSALYLCASSLAPGLAGGPAGETQYFGPGTRLLVL.

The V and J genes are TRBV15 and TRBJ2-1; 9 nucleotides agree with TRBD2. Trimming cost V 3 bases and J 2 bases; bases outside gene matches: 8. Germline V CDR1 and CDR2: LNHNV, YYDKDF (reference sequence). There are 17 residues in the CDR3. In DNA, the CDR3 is TGTGCCACCAGCAGGGACATTAGCGGGAGCCCCTACAATGAGCAGTTCTTC. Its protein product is CATSRDISGSPYNEQFF.

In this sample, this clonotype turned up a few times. The CDR3 here is CASSSEGLITDTQYF. The CDR3 DNA reads TGCGCCAGCAGCTCTGAGGGGCTAATCACAGATACGCAGTATTTT. The rearrangement uses TRBV5-1 and TRBJ2-3; D is perhaps TRBD1 or TRBD2 (5 bases each). Per germline, CDR1 SGHRS and CDR2 YFSETQ. V lost 3 bases to trimming and J lost 2 bases, with 13 bases between them. This CDR3 region has 15 residues. The whole variable domain, filled in from reference TRBV5-1 and TRBJ2-3, reads KAGVTQTPRYLIKTRGQQVTLSCSPISGHRSVSWYQQTPGQGLQFLFEYFSETQRNKGNFPGRFSGRQFSNSRSEMNVSTLELGDSALYLCASSSEGLITDTQYFGPGTRLTVL.

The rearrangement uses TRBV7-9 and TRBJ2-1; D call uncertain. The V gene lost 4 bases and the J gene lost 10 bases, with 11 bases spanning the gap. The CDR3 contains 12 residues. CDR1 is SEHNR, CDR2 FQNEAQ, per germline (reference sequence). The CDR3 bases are TGTGCCAGCAGCTCCGACCGGGTAGAGCAGTTCTTC. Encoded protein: CASSSDRVEQFF.